This entry lists 3 T cell receptor beta chains sequenced from one sample in a study of shared clonotypes between healthy human individuals. The repertoire was sequenced with immunoSEQ multiplex PCR; TCRdb's copy has only in-frame clones and lacks some. This table holds 900,000 to 1,200,000 clones, around three quarters found once. Sample: memory CD4+ T cells from PBMCs. Regarding subset: CD45RA-negative fraction. Receptors originate from a man aged 18 to 29 in good health. Some clones in this sample may be carry-over from other donors' samples.

V is TRBV7-9 and J is TRBJ2-2; 7 nucleotides match TRBD1. Germline values: CDR1 SEHNR, CDR2 FQNEAQ (reference sequence). V was pared by 6 bases and J by 3 bases, with 4 bases of the junction left unmatched. This CDR3 comprises 14 residues. The CDR3 bases are TGTGCCAGCAGAAGGCAGGGGGACACCGGGGAGCTGTTTTTT. Translation: CASRRQGDTGELFF.

This clone was detected only a few times. The chain's CDR3 is CASSLTTTNTGELFF. In DNA, the CDR3 is TGTGCCAGCAGCTTAACTACAACGAACACCGGGGAGCTGTTTTTT. The chain combines TRBV5-4 with TRBJ2-2; unclear D gene. V was pared by 2 bases and J by 0 bases, with 8 bases between. The germline gives CDR1 SGHNT, CDR2 YYREEE (reference sequence). This CDR3 spans 15 amino acids.

The chain uses TRBV5-1 and TRBJ1-5; no reliable D call. Trimming removed 0 bases from V and 6 bases from J, with 7 bases in between. From germline, CDR1 is SGHRS and CDR2 YFSETQ. This CDR3 region has 13 residues. The DNA of the CDR3 is TGCGCCAGCAGCTTGGATTTCGGTCAGCCCCAGCATTTT. It yields the protein CASSLDFGQPQHF.